This T cell receptor beta chain was sequenced for a study of CD8 T cells in ankylosing spondylitis. Findings of the study overall: Apparently characteristic of ankylosing spondylitis blood was a TCR beta motif (eight highly homologous variants).

The trim removed 5 bases at V and 7 bases at J, leaving 8 bases unmatched. This CDR3 has 15 residues. Germline CDR1 is DFQATT and CDR2 is SNEGSKA (reference sequence). TCRdb reanalysed the 5' RACE reads using MiXCR and keeps one entry per CDR3 protein. Of about 540,000 distinct CDR3 sequences in the sample, about 13% were seen once. This clonotype was counted a few times. Antigen unknown. This rearrangement joins TRBV20-1 to TRBJ2-3; 14 bases fit TRBD2. The source material was blood, either unsorted or a sorted T cell fraction (not recorded which). This receptor was taken from a male donor with ankylosing spondylitis. The CDR3 is CSADDRTSGRNTQYF. CDR3 bases: TGCAGTGCTGATGACCGGACTAGCGGGAGGAATACGCAGTATTTT.